This is a list of T cell receptor beta chains from one sample in a study of T cell responses to AZD1222 COVID-19 vaccine. Libraries were prepared by immunoSEQ multiplex PCR; TCRdb keeps only in-frame clonotypes and omits some of them. The table lists about 62,000 clones, around nine tenths of them singletons, with just under 5% in the top ten. The specimen comprised peripheral blood, sampled on day 0 of AZD1222 vaccination. The receptors stem from an adult in good health. CDR3s include the opening cysteine and the closing phenylalanine or tryptophan. Fields, in order: D gene, V gene, J gene, CDR3 protein. The D gene is left open where the match is weak.

NA	TRBV9	TRBJ2-3	CASSVGRPTDTQYF
NA	TRBV19	TRBJ1-4	CASSIARVNEKLFF
NA	TRBV3-1/TRBV3-2	TRBJ1-1	CASSQVSGFREGTEAFF
TRBD2	TRBV29-1	TRBJ2-1	CSVGGLAGGRIYNEQFF
NA	TRBV19	TRBJ1-1	CASSISFRVTEAFF
TRBD1	TRBV3-1/TRBV3-2	TRBJ1-6	CASSPGTGGYPLHF
NA	TRBV21-1	TRBJ1-2	CASSKAQGGYGYTF
NA	TRBV5-6	TRBJ1-6	CASSKGRLGNSPLHF
NA	TRBV6-5	TRBJ2-7	CASSYGGREQYF
NA	TRBV7-8	TRBJ1-3	CASSLDRGISGNTIYF
NA	TRBV4-1	TRBJ1-1	CASSKTTGNTEAFF
NA	TRBV5-8	TRBJ2-1	CASSLELASYNEQFF
TRBD2	TRBV7-9	TRBJ2-1	CALKTSGDTLYNEQFF
TRBD2	TRBV4-1	TRBJ2-5	CASSQVLAGEQETQYF
TRBD1	TRBV18	TRBJ2-7	CASSPLDRGGAEQYF
TRBD2	TRBV29-1	TRBJ2-1	CSVGVAGIYNEQFF
TRBD1	TRBV14	TRBJ1-6	CASSPHRGNNSPLHF
NA	TRBV19	TRBJ1-5	CASSIGHWIQPQHF
NA	TRBV14	TRBJ1-3	CASSQDGLGGNTIYF
NA	TRBV6-5	TRBJ1-1	CASSPLRDTEAFF
NA	TRBV21-1	TRBJ2-2	CASSKALEAGGDTGELFF
NA	TRBV2	TRBJ1-5	CASSDSDSNQPQHF
TRBD1	TRBV15	TRBJ1-4	CATSDRGYEKLFF
TRBD1	TRBV7-2	TRBJ1-2	CASSGQGANYGYTF
TRBD2	TRBV5-6	TRBJ2-1	CASSLVPGLAGAGEEQFF
TRBD2	TRBV12-5	TRBJ2-7	CASGLAAGAQYEQYF
NA	TRBV9	TRBJ1-3	CASSSRGGSGNTIYF
NA	TRBV25-1	TRBJ2-2	CASSDHGTGAGELFF
NA	TRBV7-9	TRBJ1-4	CASSLPTGRGEKLFF
NA	TRBV7-6	TRBJ2-1	CASSLAEGNEQFF